These 14 T cell receptor beta chains came from one sample sequenced in a study of blood T cells in healthy people across ages. Then a second PCR, running roughly 7 to 11 cycles, was carried out with a sample-barcoded 5' primer and a J-beta primer mix. MiXCR, applied by TCRdb to the 5' RACE reads, yields one record per CDR3 protein. Of 700,000 or so distinct CDR3 sequences detected, roughly 20% appear once; the ten largest clones hold about 22%. Sequenced: blood. These receptors all stem from a man between 65 and 79 years old in good health.

This clonotype was counted only a few times. The chain uses TRBV6-6 and TRBJ2-5, with D possibly being TRBD2 (5 bases). Germline CDR1 reads MNHNY; CDR2 reads SVGAGI (reference sequence). Trimming took 5 bases from V and 4 from J, leaving 11 bases between them. This CDR3 is built from 13 residues. In DNA, the CDR3 is TGTGCCAGCAGTGGCAGCGGACTAGAGACCCAGTACTTC. It encodes CASSGSGLETQYF.

This clonotype was observed a handful of times. The chain uses TRBV7-9 and TRBJ2-1, with TRBD2 as a possible D gene (5 bases). The CDR3 runs 16 residues. Trimming pared 10 bases from V and 2 bases from J, leaving 21 bases between. Germline V gene data show CDR1 as SEHNR and CDR2 as FQNEAQ (reference sequence). The CDR3 region has the DNA TGTGCCACCCCTAGGGAGCCACCGAGAACCTACAATGAGCAGTTCTTC. Protein product: CATPREPPRTYNEQFF.

There are a few counts of this clonotype. The CDR3 nucleotides are TGTGCCAGCAGACGCGGGACAGAAAACACCGGGGAGCTGTTTTTT. It codes for CASRRGTENTGELFF. V is TRBV12-3 or TRBV12-4 and J is TRBJ2-2; TRBD1 might be the D (7 bases). This CDR3 contains 15 residues. V dropped 6 bases and J dropped 2 bases, with 13 bases sitting between them.

The sample holds a few counts of this clonotype. V is TRBV5-5 and J is TRBJ1-3, with unresolved D. Germline lookup yields CDR1 SGHKS and CDR2 YYEKEE (reference sequence). CDR3 length: 15 residues. V was pared by 4 bases and J by 0 bases, with 11 bases between. CDR3 coding DNA: TGTGCCAGCAGCCTCGGACGGGTCTCTGGAAACACCATATATTTT. As protein: CASSLGRVSGNTIYF.

The CDR3 sequence: CASSALGGAGTDTQYF. As DNA, the CDR3 is TGTGCCAGCAGCGCCCTCGGGGGGGCCGGTACAGATACGCAGTATTTT. The chain uses TRBV6-4 and TRBJ2-3; 8 bases fit TRBD2. CDR1 and CDR2 from the germline V gene are MRHNA and SNTAGT. This CDR3 is built from 16 residues. Unmatched junction bases numbered 11, after V lost 6 bases and J lost 3 bases.

The V gene is TRBV12-3 or TRBV12-4, the J gene TRBJ1-2, with D possibly being TRBD1 (5 bases). V lost 5 bases and J 6 bases, leaving 13 bases between the germline ends. CDR3 length: 13 amino acids. CDR3 residues: CASSVRGTDGYTF. For the CDR3, the DNA is TGTGCCAGCAGTGTGAGGGGCACGGATGGCTACACCTTC.

The chain links TRBV20-1 to TRBJ1-6; tentatively, D is TRBD1 (6 bases). Germline V CDR1 and CDR2: DFQATT, SNEGSKA (reference sequence). V was pared by 6 bases and J by 6 bases, with 12 bases between. The CDR3 sequence is 13 residues long. CDR3: CSALGGTNSPLHF. CDR3 nucleotide sequence: TGCAGTGCCCTAGGGGGGACTAATTCACCCCTCCACTTT.

This clonotype was detected a few times. The chain couples TRBV10-3 to TRBJ2-3; D remains unclear. The V gene's germline CDR1 is ENHRY and CDR2 SYGVKD. This CDR3 comprises 14 residues. V shed 0 bases and J shed 5 bases, with 9 bases lying between them. The CDR3 here is CAISESKVLDTQYF. CDR3 DNA sequence: TGTGCCATCAGTGAGTCAAAGGTTCTAGATACGCAGTATTTT.

The sample holds a few counts of this clonotype. This chain joins TRBV7-2 and TRBJ2-7; TRBD2 matches at 7 bases. The CDR3 loop spans 14 amino acids. The J segment lost 2 bases and the V segment lost 5 bases, leaving 6 bases of the junction unmatched. Germline V lookup: CDR1 SGHTA, CDR2 FQGNSA. CDR3 sequence: CASSPSGVPYEQYF. CDR3 in DNA: TGTGCCAGCAGCCCAAGCGGGGTTCCCTACGAGCAGTACTTC.

The chain employs TRBV19 and TRBJ2-1; D remains ambiguous. This CDR3 is 18 amino acids long. V gave up 4 bases and J gave up 6 bases, with 25 bases separating them. Germline V gives CDR1 LNHDA, CDR2 SQIVND (reference sequence). The CDR3 loop reads CASSKPPVAQVTPNEQFF. The CDR3 DNA reads TGTGCCAGTAGTAAGCCCCCCGTCGCCCAGGTCACCCCCAATGAGCAGTTCTTC.

This clonotype was observed a few times. The gene calls are TRBV2 and TRBJ2-7; the D gene is possibly TRBD2 (6 bases). Germline loops: CDR1 SNHLY, CDR2 FYNNEI. The V and J ends lost 7 bases and 0 bases respectively, with 13 bases between them. This CDR3 contains 14 residues. This chain's CDR3 is CASKSGRLSYEQYF. CDR3 DNA sequence: TGTGCCAGCAAAAGCGGGCGCCTCTCCTACGAGCAGTACTTC. Supplemented by reference TRBV2 and TRBJ2-7, the full variable domain reads EPEVTQTPSHQVTQMGQEVILRCVPISNHLYFYWYRQILGQKVEFLVSFYNNEISEKSEIFDDQFSVERPDGSNFTLKIRSTKLEDSAMYFCASKSGRLSYEQYFGPGTRLTVT.

This clonotype occurred a few times. CDR3 coding DNA: TGCAGTGCTAGAGTTCTAGAGGCTTTCTTT. Protein product: CSARVLEAFF. The chain links TRBV20-1 to TRBJ1-1; D remains ambiguous. The CDR3 sequence is 10 residues long. CDR1 and CDR2 from the germline V gene are DFQATT and SNEGSKA (reference sequence). V dropped 1 base and J dropped 11 bases, with 8 bases sitting between them.

Only a few counts were recorded for this clonotype. CDR3 amino acids: CASSLCTFICSGYTF. CDR3 coding DNA: TGTGCCAGCAGCTTATGTACATTCATCTGTTCTGGCTACACCTTC. V is TRBV11-1 and J is TRBJ1-2, with D hard to call. The CDR3 has 15 residues. CDR1 is SGHAT and CDR2 is FQDESV in the germline V gene (reference sequence). Trimming removed 2 bases at V and 7 bases at J, with 17 bases between.

The chain recombines TRBV24-1 with TRBJ2-5; weak D call: TRBD2 (6 bases). CDR1 KGHDR and CDR2 SFDVKD come from the germline V gene. This CDR3 is built from 16 residues. Trimming shortened V by 6 bases and J by 4 bases, and 20 bases separated the two germline ends. The CDR3 loop reads CATSSSTSGGLETQYF. In DNA form, the CDR3 reads TGTGCCACCAGTAGTTCCACCTCCGGGGGACTAGAGACCCAGTACTTC.